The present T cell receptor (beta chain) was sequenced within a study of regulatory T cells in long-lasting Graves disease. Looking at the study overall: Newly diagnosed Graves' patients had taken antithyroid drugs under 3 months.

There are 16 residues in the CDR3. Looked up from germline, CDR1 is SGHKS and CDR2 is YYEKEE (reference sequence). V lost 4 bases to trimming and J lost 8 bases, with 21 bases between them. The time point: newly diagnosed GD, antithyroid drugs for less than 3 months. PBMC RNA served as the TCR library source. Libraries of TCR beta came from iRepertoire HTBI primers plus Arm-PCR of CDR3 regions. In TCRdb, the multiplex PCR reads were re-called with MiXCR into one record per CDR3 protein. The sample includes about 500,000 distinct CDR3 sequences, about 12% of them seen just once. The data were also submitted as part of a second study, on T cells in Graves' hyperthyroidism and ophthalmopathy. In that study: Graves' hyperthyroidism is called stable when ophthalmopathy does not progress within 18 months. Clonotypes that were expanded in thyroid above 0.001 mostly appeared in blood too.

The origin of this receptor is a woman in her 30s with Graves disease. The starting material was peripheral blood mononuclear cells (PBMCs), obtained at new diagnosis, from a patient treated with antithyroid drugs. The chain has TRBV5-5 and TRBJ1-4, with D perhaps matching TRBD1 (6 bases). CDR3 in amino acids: CASSGPRDTAYEKLFF. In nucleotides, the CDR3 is TGTGCCAGCAGCGGCCCCCGGGACACCGCCTACGAAAAACTGTTTTTT.